The present T cell receptor (beta chain) was sequenced within a study of blood T cell repertoires in COVID-19. Study as a whole: The United States, Italy and Spain were the sources of the acute and convalescent COVID-19 samples.

Source study methods: Researchers report that nucleated cell counts were estimated from reference gene primer amplification. Clones were read by immunoSEQ multiplex PCR, and TCRdb kept only the in-frame ones, dropping some. That table gives V, J and clone size, and the DNA gave D and trimming. The sample holds some 290,000 clones, roughly 89% seen once. The Seattle patients joined while their infection was active and were tracked longitudinally afterward. The germline gives CDR1 SGDLS, CDR2 YYNGEE. This CDR3 region has 14 residues. Trimming shortened V by 4 bases and J by 4 bases, and 14 bases separated the two germline ends.

The gene calls are TRBV9 and TRBJ1-2, with D possibly TRBD1 on 5 matching bases. The origin of this receptor is a woman between 35 and 50 years old with COVID-19, enrolled during active disease. The sequencing input was peripheral blood. CDR3 sequence: CASSPRGGFYGYTF. The CDR3 DNA sequence: TGTGCCAGCAGCCCCCGCGGGGGGTTCTATGGCTACACCTTC.